This T cell receptor beta chain was profiled in a study of T cells in Graves' hyperthyroidism and ophthalmopathy. Study-wide points: Most clonotypes that expanded in the thyroid above 0.001 also showed up in blood. The model's output predicted ophthalmopathy at a median of about 6.5 months prior to onset.

Details on this clonotype: Its cognate antigen is unknown.

Using RNA transcripts as the source, TCR beta CDR3 regions were amplified. A first-round RT-PCR of the TCR CDR3 used the HTBI primer set. MiXCR, run by TCRdb on the multiplex PCR reads, gives a single entry per CDR3 protein. Counted here are around 620,000 distinct CDR3 sequences, more than 45% occurring once; the ten biggest clones make up about 20%. The length of the CDR3 is 15 residues. CDR1 and CDR2 from the germline V gene are MGHDK and SYGVNS. Trimming took 7 bases from V and 2 from J; bases not matched to a gene: 3. Reasons for excluding patients were uncontrolled infection, other autoimmune disease, pregnancy or lactation. Used for diagnoses were clinical symptoms, serum thyroxine and TRAb, thyroid ultrasound and orbital computed tomography.

J is TRBJ2-6 and V is TRBV25-1, with TRBD2 matching 9 bases. The source material was peripheral blood or thyroid tissue (not recorded which). The TCR originated in an adult woman with Graves' disease, either hyperthyroidism or ophthalmopathy (not recorded which). The CDR3 sequence: CASTSGRTGANVLTF. In DNA, the CDR3 is TGTGCCAGCACGAGCGGGAGGACTGGGGCCAACGTCCTGACTTTC.